This T cell receptor beta chain was recorded in a study of spatial heterogeneity in lung cancer. Single TCR cDNA molecules each had their own unique molecular identifier. TCRdb fed the 5' RACE reads into MiXCR, producing one record per CDR3 protein. The table shows about 7,000 distinct CDR3 sequences, with 6.5% to 9% occurring only once. Time point reported: sample taken at primary tumor resection. Whole RNA from tumor, nontumor lung or frozen PBMC was sequenced unsorted. This clonotype came up many times. The size of this beta chain means little, since it is a stray read in a library made for alpha chains. Trimming stripped 1 base from V and 5 bases from J, with 16 bases between. CDR1 is MDHEN, CDR2 SYDVKM, per germline. This CDR3 contains 16 residues.

The origin of this receptor is a male donor with early-stage non-small cell lung cancer. This sample comprised PBMCs, obtained at surgery. The chain has TRBV28 and TRBJ2-3; D is perhaps TRBD2 (6 bases). CDR3 nucleotide sequence: TGTGCCAGCAGTTTATCGAGCGGGTATGGATTAGATACGCAGTATTTT. Translated: CASSLSSGYGLDTQYF.